The T cell receptor (beta chain) described here comes from a study of beta chain features in type 1 diabetes. This clone was observed a handful of times. Its target is unknown. Donors underwent one heparinised blood draw, around 120 mL on average. This CDR3 has 15 residues. V lost 2 bases, J lost 0 bases, and 2 bases stayed unmatched. Germline V CDR1 and CDR2: SGHVS, FNYEAQ. Every isolated RNA sample was fully reverse transcribed, so sequencing captured expressed TCRB transcripts. The protocol was immunoSEQ multiplex PCR, while the TCRdb copy is restricted to in-frame clones and leaves out a portion. Among 350,000 to 400,000 clones listed, around 12% were seen once. Study findings and constraints: Patients with Type 1 diabetes showed moderately but significantly shorter TCRB CDR3s in all four CD4+ subsets.

The origin of this receptor is a woman younger than 35 with type 1 diabetes. Sequencing input: naive CD4+ T cells from blood. The chain has TRBV7-6 and TRBJ2-3; 7 nucleotides line up with TRBD1. The CDR3 spells CASSLSQGSTDTQYF. CDR3 DNA: TGTGCCAGCAGCTTATCACAGGGGAGCACAGATACGCAGTATTTT.